There are many counts of the clone carrying this T cell receptor beta chain. Its target is unknown. Researchers amplified the TCR beta CDR3 regions from RNA transcripts. The primer set for the first-round RT-PCR of the TCR CDR3 was HTBI. Each CDR3 protein is one row after TCRdb ran MiXCR on the multiplex PCR reads. The sample consists of approximately 410,000 distinct CDR3 sequences, approximately 15% of them appearing once. The data derive from a study of T cells in Graves' hyperthyroidism and ophthalmopathy. The overall study: Upon initial diagnosis and before any treatment, peripheral blood was collected. Whole-study findings and limits: Median prediction lead before ophthalmopathy onset was 5 to 7 months with the model. Separation of ophthalmopathy from stable hyperthyroidism was achieved by a 13 V-J model.

Each ophthalmopathy patient scored at least 3 on the Clinical Activity Score and at least 4 on NOSPECS grade, with duration under 3 months. This TCR was sampled from a young man with Graves' ophthalmopathy. Input material: blood.

CDR3 amino acids: CASRSSRDGSNQPQHF. The CDR3 coding sequence is TGTGCCAGCAGATCGTCCCGGGACGGTAGCAATCAGCCCCAGCATTTT. The chain carries TRBV2 and TRBJ1-5; D is perhaps TRBD1 (5 bases). Trimming pared 6 bases from V and 0 bases from J, leaving 15 bases between. Germline V gene sequence: CDR1 SNHLY, CDR2 FYNNEI. This CDR3 has 16 residues.